Below are 28 T cell receptor beta chains sequenced from a single sample in a study of blood T cell repertoires in COVID-19. The data were produced by immunoSEQ multiplex PCR, yet TCRdb's version contains in-frame clones alone and is incomplete. The data contain about 200,000 clones, 70% to 90% of them seen just once; the ten biggest clones take up over 15%. Material for sequencing was peripheral blood. The source of these receptors is a man between 45 and 60 years old with COVID-19, enrolled during active disease.

This chain joins TRBV11-2 and TRBJ2-1, with D possibly being TRBD2 (6 bases). The ends were cut back, 0 bases at V and 4 bases at J, with 7 bases in the middle. The germline V gene has CDR1 SGHAT and CDR2 FQNNGV. The CDR3 totals 14 residues. The CDR3 nucleotides are TGTGCCAGCAGCTTAGAGCGGGGATACAATGAGCAGTTCTTC. Translating it yields CASSLERGYNEQFF.

Here the CDR3 DNA reads TGTGCCAGCAGCACACGACAGTCCAATGAAGCTTTCTTT. Translated, it gives CASSTRQSNEAFF. The chain couples TRBV7-9 to TRBJ1-1, with D perhaps matching TRBD1 (5 bases). This CDR3 has 13 amino acids. V was pared by 5 bases and J by 7 bases, with 14 bases between. Per the germline V gene, CDR1 is SEHNR and CDR2 is FQNEAQ (reference sequence).

The chain links TRBV27 to TRBJ2-7, with D possibly being TRBD1 (6 bases). The V gene lost 2 bases and the J gene lost 0 bases, with 14 bases spanning the gap. Looked up from germline, CDR1 is MNHEY and CDR2 is SMNVEV (reference sequence). This CDR3 contains 16 residues. The CDR3 nucleotides read TGTGCCAGCAGTTTACAGGGGCGTCTAAGCTCCTACGAGCAGTACTTC. Amino acids: CASSLQGRLSSYEQYF.

The J gene is TRBJ1-4, the V gene TRBV11-1; 8 bases map to TRBD1. This CDR3 comprises 14 residues. Germline V lookup: CDR1 SGHAT, CDR2 FQDESV (reference sequence). Trimming at V came to 5 bases and at J to 7 bases, leaving 6 bases not matched to a gene. The CDR3 loop is CASSPDRVSEKLFF. The CDR3 nucleotides are TGTGCCAGCAGCCCGGACAGGGTTTCTGAAAAACTGTTTTTT.

The CDR3 protein is CASSPGTIILGTQYF. CDR3 coding DNA: TGTGCCAGCAGCCCGGGGACTATCATTCTGGGTACGCAGTATTTT. This sequence joins TRBV7-2 and TRBJ2-3; TRBD2 matches at 7 bases. The CDR3 runs to 15 residues. After removal of 5 bases from V and 8 bases from J, the junction contained 13 bases not matched to a gene. The germline CDR1 and CDR2 sequences are SGHTA and FQGNSA.

The chain links TRBV6-5 to TRBJ2-3, with TRBD1 identical over 7 bases. V shed 0 bases and J 2 bases; nucleotides not matched to a gene: 5. The CDR3 runs 16 residues. Germline V gene sequence: CDR1 MNHEY, CDR2 SVGAGI. CDR3 in DNA: TGTGCCAGCAGTTACTCGAGGGGGCCCGACACAGATACGCAGTATTTT. Translation: CASSYSRGPDTDTQYF.

The CDR3 reads CASTRGGARPDTQYF. The DNA for the CDR3 is TGTGCCAGCACACGCGGGGGGGCCCGTCCAGATACGCAGTATTTT. V is TRBV6-5 and J is TRBJ2-3, with 9 bases that match TRBD2. CDR3 size: 15 residues. In germline, CDR1 is MNHEY, CDR2 SVGAGI. J was trimmed by 4 bases and V by 7 bases; bases with no gene match: 9.

The chain uses TRBV11-2 and TRBJ1-1, with a tentative D call TRBD1 (6 bases). The CDR3 has 15 amino acids. V gave up 4 bases and J gave up 5 bases, with 17 bases separating them. CDR1 is SGHAT and CDR2 is FQNNGV in the germline V gene. The CDR3 is CASSSMPQTGTEAFF. In DNA, the CDR3 is TGTGCCAGCAGCTCCATGCCCCAAACAGGGACTGAAGCTTTCTTT.

For the CDR3, the DNA is TGCGCCAGCAGCCCGGGACTAGCGGGAAGATCCTACAATGAGCAGTTCTTC. This sequence encodes CASSPGLAGRSYNEQFF. The chain carries TRBV5-1 and TRBJ2-1; 13 bases align to TRBD2. Germline values: CDR1 SGHRS, CDR2 YFSETQ. The CDR3 has 17 residues. Trimming cost V 4 bases and J 1 base; bases outside gene matches: 5.

The chain couples TRBV5-4 to TRBJ2-7; 10 positions match TRBD1. The CDR3 loop spans 14 amino acids. V was pared by 4 bases and J by 5 bases, with 6 bases of the junction left unmatched. Germline V gene sequence: CDR1 SGHNT, CDR2 YYREEE (reference sequence). The CDR3 here is CASSPTGGLNEQYF. DNA of the CDR3: TGTGCCAGCAGCCCGACAGGGGGCCTCAACGAGCAGTACTTC.

This clone was detected only a few times. This rearrangement joins TRBV28 to TRBJ1-5; D call uncertain. The CDR3 has 14 amino acids. Germline loops: CDR1 MDHEN, CDR2 SYDVKM. Trimming cost V 5 bases and J 6 bases, with 14 bases left between them. The CDR3 DNA reads as TGTGCCAGCAGTGTAGGGAGTGAAGTTCAGCCCCAGCATTTT. This gives the protein CASSVGSEVQPQHF.

The chain joins TRBV5-1 to TRBJ1-2; D is unclear. The CDR3 consists of 17 residues. Germline CDR1 is SGHRS and CDR2 is YFSETQ. V shed 4 bases and J shed 0 bases, with 19 bases lying between them. The chain's CDR3 is CASSRKMPLAANYGYTF. CDR3 bases: TGCGCCAGCAGCCGTAAAATGCCCCTCGCAGCTAACTATGGCTACACCTTC.

The V call is TRBV5-6, the J call TRBJ2-5; maybe TRBD2 (7 bases). Trimming took off 4 bases at V and 1 base at J, with 11 bases between the two ends. Per germline, CDR1 SGHDT and CDR2 YYEEEE. The CDR3 extends over 14 amino acids. The CDR3 coding sequence is TGTGCCAGCAGCCGAGGGGGGGCCCAAGAGACCCAGTACTTC. Encoded protein: CASSRGGAQETQYF.

Comment on this clone: Compared with germline, one end of the junction differs, possibly owing to a read error. The chain couples TRBV6-5 to TRBJ2-7, with 7 bases fitting TRBD1. The CDR3 loop spans 14 amino acids. The germline V gene encodes CDR1 MNHEY and CDR2 SVGAGI. This CDR3 reads CASSRRRPPGQSLF. CDR3 in DNA: TGTGCCAGCAGCCGGCGAAGGCCCCCGGGACAGAGCCTTTTC.

This rearrangement joins TRBV7-6 to TRBJ2-3; D possibly corresponds to TRBD2 (7 bases). The germline gives CDR1 SGHVS, CDR2 FNYEAQ. The CDR3 loop spans 16 amino acids. Trimming shortened V by 1 base and J by 6 bases, and 17 bases separated the two germline ends. The CDR3 DNA follows: TGTGCCAGCAGCTTAGGAGGGGGGGGTCCCAAGGATACGCAGTATTTT. Its protein is CASSLGGGGPKDTQYF. Drawing the rest from reference TRBV7-6 and TRBJ2-3, the complete variable domain is GAGVSQSPRYKVTKRGQDVALRCDPISGHVSLYWYRQALGQGPEFLTYFNYEAQQDKSGLPNDRFSAERPEGSISTLTIQRTEQRDSAMYRCASSLGGGGPKDTQYFGPGTRLTVL.

For the CDR3, the DNA is TGTGCCAGCAGTTACAGCGACAGGGATGGAACCGGGGAGCTGTTTTTT. It specifies CASSYSDRDGTGELFF. The J gene is TRBJ2-2, the V gene TRBV6-5; 7 bases agree with TRBD1. The CDR3 has 16 amino acids. Germline-derived CDR1 and CDR2 are MNHEY and SVGAGI. J was trimmed by 5 bases and V by 2 bases; bases with no gene match: 8.

V is TRBV7-2 and J is TRBJ1-1; 7 bases fit TRBD1. This CDR3 region has 14 residues. Germline trimming cut 4 bases from V and 6 bases from J; bases unmatched to any gene: 8. Germline lookup yields CDR1 SGHTA and CDR2 FQGNSA. CDR3 loop: CASSSDWQGAEAFF. The DNA of the CDR3 is TGTGCCAGCAGCTCCGACTGGCAGGGGGCTGAAGCTTTCTTT.

V usage is TRBV11-2 and J usage is TRBJ2-1, with 8 bases that match TRBD2. Losses at the gene ends were 3 bases for V and 9 bases for J; bases not matched to a gene: 10. The germline V gene has CDR1 SGHAT and CDR2 FQNNGV. This CDR3 spans 15 amino acids. The CDR3, as DNA: TGTGCCAGCAGCTTTGGGACTAGTAGGTCCGGTGAGCAGTTCTTC. Amino acid sequence: CASSFGTSRSGEQFF.

The chain recombines TRBV24-1 with TRBJ2-1, with 9 bases identical to TRBD1. Per germline, CDR1 KGHDR and CDR2 SFDVKD. The ends lost 2 bases at V and 5 bases at J; junction bases unmatched: 3. CDR3 length equals 15 residues. The CDR3 region has the DNA TGTGCCACCAGTGATTCCGGGACAGGGAACAATGAGCAGTTCTTC. As protein: CATSDSGTGNNEQFF.

The chain combines TRBV5-5 with TRBJ2-2, with TRBD1 matching 8 bases. Germline CDR1 and CDR2: SGHKS and YYEKEE (reference sequence). This CDR3 region has 16 residues. With V trimmed by 3 bases and J by 3 bases, 7 bases remained unmatched. The CDR3 nucleotides read TGTGCCAGCAGCTCCGGACAGGGTCGGGACACCGGGGAGCTGTTTTTT. It translates to CASSSGQGRDTGELFF.

The genes are TRBV19 and TRBJ2-3; TRBD1 agrees at 8 bases. Germline V gene sequence: CDR1 LNHDA, CDR2 SQIVND (reference sequence). The J segment lost 1 base and the V segment lost 4 bases, leaving 7 bases of the junction unmatched. The CDR3 length is 16 residues. CDR3: CASSTRVTGGTDTQYF. The CDR3 coding sequence is TGTGCCAGTAGTACCAGGGTGACAGGGGGCACAGATACGCAGTATTTT.

This clone was counted a single time. CDR3: CASSESQAAGETQYF. CDR3 nucleotides: TGTGCCAGCAGTGAATCCCAGGCGGCGGGGGAGACCCAGTACTTC. V and J are TRBV2 and TRBJ2-5, with a tentative D call TRBD2 (6 bases). The CDR3 runs to 15 residues. Trimming cost V 2 bases and J 5 bases, with 15 bases left between them. Germline CDR1 reads SNHLY; CDR2 reads FYNNEI.

The rearrangement joins TRBV15 to TRBJ1-1; TRBD1 aligns across 7 bases. J was trimmed by 3 bases and V by 5 bases; bases with no gene match: 9. The CDR3 sequence is 15 residues long. Germline CDR1 is LNHNV and CDR2 is YYDKDF (reference sequence). CDR3: CATSHSGGRHTEAFF. The CDR3 region has the DNA TGTGCCACCAGCCACTCAGGGGGGCGGCACACTGAAGCTTTCTTT.

This clone occurred once. The chain links TRBV5-6 to TRBJ2-1; TRBD2 aligns across 13 bases. This CDR3 has 15 amino acids. The V gene's germline CDR1 is SGHDT and CDR2 YYEEEE. Trimming took 2 bases from V and 10 from J; bases not matched to a gene: 6. DNA of the CDR3: TGTGCCAGCAGCTTCCGGGGACTAGCGGGAAGAGAGCAGTTCTTC. Its translation is CASSFRGLAGREQFF.

This sequence joins TRBV28 and TRBJ2-7, with a tentative D call TRBD2 (6 bases). The germline V gene has CDR1 MDHEN and CDR2 SYDVKM. The CDR3 is 14 residues long. V dropped 3 bases and J dropped 3 bases, with 12 bases sitting between them. The chain's CDR3 is CASSFGGVGYEQYF. CDR3 in DNA: TGTGCCAGCAGTTTTGGAGGGGTCGGCTACGAGCAGTACTTC. The whole variable domain, remainder taken from reference TRBV28 and TRBJ2-7, is DVKVTQSSRYLVKRTGEKVFLECVQDMDHENMFWYRQDPGLGLRLIYFSYDVKMKEKGDIPEGYSVSREKKERFSLILESASTNQTSMYLCASSFGGVGYEQYFGPGTRLTVT.

This rearrangement joins TRBV18 to TRBJ2-3, with D perhaps TRBD2 (6 bases). V was pared by 3 bases and J by 7 bases, with 11 bases between. The CDR3 consists of 13 residues. CDR1 and CDR2 (germline): KGHSH, LQKENI. The CDR3 protein is CASSPSSVHTQYF. CDR3 coding DNA: TGTGCCAGCTCACCCTCTAGCGTTCATACGCAGTATTTT.

This chain joins TRBV6-5 and TRBJ1-2; maybe TRBD1 (6 bases). Germline-derived CDR1 and CDR2 are MNHEY and SVGAGI. Trimming stripped 8 bases from V and 0 bases from J, with 13 bases between. The CDR3 loop spans 14 amino acids. CDR3 sequence reads: CASAEQGSNYGYTF. In DNA form, the CDR3 reads TGTGCCAGCGCAGAGCAGGGGTCTAACTATGGCTACACCTTC.

The chain carries TRBV7-9 and TRBJ2-2; TRBD2 aligns across 8 bases. The CDR3 spans 16 residues. CDR1 SEHNR and CDR2 FQNEAQ come from the germline V gene (reference sequence). V dropped 2 bases and J dropped 4; count of bases not matched to a gene: 6. CDR3 sequence: CASSLNRAGATGELFF. The CDR3 nucleotides are TGTGCCAGCAGCTTAAATCGAGCGGGGGCCACCGGGGAGCTGTTTTTT.